The 26 T cell receptor beta chains below all came from one sample that was sequenced in a study of CD8+ T cells in alopecia areata. Following extraction, RNA underwent reverse transcription to cDNA, which served as the sequencing template. Repertoires were generated with immunoSEQ multiplex PCR, while TCRdb's copy carries only in-frame clones and drops some. The sample consists of roughly 190,000 clones, more than 55% of them appearing once. The treatment is: oral pan-JAK inhibitor, 5-10 mg twice daily. The sequenced sample was CD4+ T cells sorted from blood, obtained around week 49, from a patient treated with tofacitinib. These TCRs come from a human donor with alopecia areata.

J is TRBJ2-1 and V is TRBV5-6; D remains ambiguous. The CDR3 contains 13 residues. Germline V lookup: CDR1 SGHDT, CDR2 YYEEEE. V was trimmed by 1 base and J by 5 bases, leaving 7 bases between them. The CDR3 coding sequence is TGTGCCAGCAGCTTGACCCTAAACAATGAGCAGTTCTTC. Its translation: CASSLTLNNEQFF.

J is TRBJ2-7 and V is TRBV5-1, with D uncertain. Germline CDR1 is SGHRS and CDR2 is YFSETQ. V was shortened by 4 bases and J by 5 bases, with 13 bases between the two germline ends. This CDR3 contains 13 residues. DNA for the CDR3: TGCGCCAGCAGCCCGGGCTCCATAGACGAGCAGTACTTC. Translating gives CASSPGSIDEQYF.

This clone was picked up a small number of times. V gene TRBV7-2 combines with J gene TRBJ2-2; D unresolved. CDR3 length: 14 residues. Germline assignment: CDR1 SGHTA and CDR2 FQGNSA. V gave up 6 bases and J gave up 1 base, with 9 bases separating them. The CDR3 here is CASRKDMNTGELFF. CDR3 DNA: TGTGCCAGCAGGAAAGACATGAACACCGGGGAGCTGTTTTTT.

This CDR3 is CSSVNVNEQFF. In nucleotides, the CDR3 is TGCAGCTCCGTCAATGTCAATGAGCAGTTCTTC. This chain joins TRBV29-1 and TRBJ2-1, with D hard to call. Germline V gives CDR1 SQVTM, CDR2 ANQGSEA. Trimming cost V 8 bases and J 6 bases, with 11 bases left between them. The CDR3 runs to 11 residues.

The rearrangement links TRBV19 to TRBJ1-3; no definite D call. Trimming stripped 4 bases from V and 0 bases from J, with 1 base between. This CDR3 is 12 amino acids long. Germline V gene sequence: CDR1 LNHDA, CDR2 SQIVND (reference sequence). The CDR3 DNA follows: TGTGCCAGTAGTACCTCTGGAAACACCATATATTTT. This sequence encodes CASSTSGNTIYF.

This clone appeared a few times. CDR3 region: CASSQAGGQGSYNEQFF. The CDR3 region has the DNA TGCGCCAGCAGCCAAGCTGGAGGACAGGGGTCCTACAATGAGCAGTTCTTC. J is TRBJ2-1 and V is TRBV4-3; 9 bases are shared with TRBD1. This CDR3 has 17 residues. V was pared by 1 base and J by 1 base, with 5 bases of the junction left unmatched. The germline V gene has CDR1 LGHNA and CDR2 YSLEER.

V gene TRBV29-1 combines with J gene TRBJ1-1; TRBD1 agrees at 10 bases. Trimming at V came to 6 bases and at J to 4 bases, leaving 5 bases not matched to a gene. The CDR3 is 13 amino acids. CDR1 is SQVTM, CDR2 ANQGSEA, per germline. Written as DNA, the CDR3 is TGCAGCGTATCCCGGGACAGGGGCACTGAAGCTTTCTTT. It is translated as CSVSRDRGTEAFF. Based on the CDR3 plus reference TRBV29-1 and TRBJ1-1, the full variable domain is SAVISQKPSRDICQRGTSLTIQCQVDSQVTMMFWYRQQPGQSLTLIATANQGSEATYESGFVIDKFPISRPNLTFSTLTVSNMSPEDSSIYLCSVSRDRGTEAFFGQGTRLTVV.

In DNA, the CDR3 is TGTGCCGGGGCTAGTCCGCGGGGGGCCAAAGAGACCCAGTACTTC. Translated: CAGASPRGAKETQYF. The V call is TRBV30, the J call TRBJ2-5; 8 nucleotides match TRBD2. The CDR3 has 15 amino acids. The V gene's germline CDR1 is GTSNPN and CDR2 SVGIG (reference sequence). Trimming cost V 8 bases and J 3 bases; bases outside gene matches: 14.

This clone was seen only once. V is TRBV30 and J is TRBJ2-1; perhaps TRBD1 as D (5 bases). The germline V and J ends were trimmed by 0 bases and 2 bases, with 17 bases remaining between them. CDR1 and CDR2 from the germline V gene are GTSNPN and SVGIG (reference sequence). The CDR3 is 17 residues long. The CDR3 sequence: CAWSVRSGLVPYNEQFF. As DNA, the CDR3 is TGTGCCTGGAGTGTCCGGTCAGGGTTAGTCCCCTACAATGAGCAGTTCTTC.

The chain has TRBV29-1 and TRBJ2-2; 11 nucleotides line up with TRBD1. V shed 8 bases and J 2 bases; nucleotides not matched to a gene: 4. The CDR3 extends over 14 amino acids. Looked up from germline, CDR1 is SQVTM and CDR2 is ANQGSEA. The CDR3 is CSSRTGGNTGELFF. CDR3 coding DNA: TGCAGCTCAAGGACAGGGGGCAACACCGGGGAGCTGTTTTTT.

This clone has more than one count but fewer than ten. The genes are TRBV29-1 and TRBJ2-1; D is tentatively TRBD1 or TRBD2 (5 bases each). The ends were cut back, 7 bases at V and 5 bases at J, with 18 bases in the middle. There are 14 residues in the CDR3. Germline V gives CDR1 SQVTM, CDR2 ANQGSEA. In nucleotides, the CDR3 is TGCAGCGCAAGGGCCGGGACCCAGAACAATGAGCAGTTCTTC. Its protein product is CSARAGTQNNEQFF.

The J gene is TRBJ2-3, the V gene TRBV9; TRBD1 is a possible D gene (5 bases). Trimming cost V 0 bases and J 5 bases, with 10 bases left between them. The germline V gene encodes CDR1 SGDLS and CDR2 YYNGEE. The CDR3 loop spans 14 amino acids. CDR3 in DNA: TGTGCCAGCAGCGTAGGGCAGGGCAGAGATACGCAGTATTTT. Its translation: CASSVGQGRDTQYF.

The V gene is TRBV7-2, the J gene TRBJ2-7; maybe TRBD1 (6 bases). Germline V gene sequence: CDR1 SGHTA, CDR2 FQGNSA. V was cut by 4 bases and J by 2 bases, with 12 bases left in between. The CDR3 consists of 14 residues. The DNA for the CDR3 is TGTGCCAGCAGCTCAGGGGACCGGCCCTACGAGCAGTACTTC. The encoded protein is CASSSGDRPYEQYF.

V usage is TRBV6-6 and J usage is TRBJ2-1; D remains ambiguous. From germline, CDR1 is MNHNY and CDR2 SVGAGI (reference sequence). Trimming cost V 5 bases and J 14 bases, with 13 bases left between them. The CDR3 has 11 amino acids. The CDR3 DNA reads as TGTGCCAGCAGTGCTAAAGTGGAAAAGTTCTTC. Translating it yields CASSAKVEKFF.

The chain has TRBV2 and TRBJ1-2, with D possibly TRBD1 on 5 matching bases. The V gene lost 8 bases and the J gene lost 1 base, with 17 bases spanning the gap. Germline values: CDR1 SNHLY, CDR2 FYNNEI. The CDR3 loop spans 15 amino acids. CDR3 bases: TGTGCCAGCCAAGAGGGGCCGAGGTTTAACTATGGCTACACCTTC. Translated: CASQEGPRFNYGYTF.

The sample holds a few counts of this clone. Other nucleotide sequences from this sample produce the same CDR3. V and J are TRBV29-1 and TRBJ1-5; 7 nucleotides agree with TRBD1. V shed 6 bases and J 3 bases; nucleotides not matched to a gene: 5. CDR3 length: 13 residues. Germline loops: CDR1 SQVTM, CDR2 ANQGSEA. This chain's CDR3 is CSVGDRANQPQHF. In nucleotides, the CDR3 is TGCAGCGTGGGGGACAGAGCCAATCAGCCCCAGCATTTT.

The rearrangement joins TRBV6-5 to TRBJ1-5; D is ambiguous. V was shortened by 5 bases and J by 4 bases, with 9 bases between the two germline ends. The CDR3 is 13 residues long. Germline V gene lookup returns CDR1 MNHEY and CDR2 SVGAGI. The CDR3 sequence: CASSGSRNQPQHF. The DNA of the CDR3 is TGTGCCAGCAGTGGATCGCGGAATCAGCCCCAGCATTTT.

This clone was seen a few times. The V call is TRBV30, the J call TRBJ1-1; D is unclear. Germline values: CDR1 GTSNPN, CDR2 SVGIG (reference sequence). V shed 5 bases and J shed 0 bases, with 25 bases lying between them. CDR3 length: 18 residues. Written as DNA, the CDR3 is TGTGCCTGGGCTAAAGTTCCATTCGGCCGAAACTTGAACACTGAAGCTTTCTTT. Translating it yields CAWAKVPFGRNLNTEAFF. Full variable domain (remainder filled in from reference TRBV30 and TRBJ1-1): SQTIHQWPATLVQPVGSPLSLECTVEGTSNPNLYWYRQAAGRGLQLLFYSVGIGQISSEVPQNLSASRPQDRQFILSSKKLLLSDSGFYLCAWAKVPFGRNLNTEAFFGQGTRLTVV.

The chain combines TRBV29-1 with TRBJ1-1, with no clear D. The CDR3 has 13 residues. V was shortened by 3 bases and J by 5 bases, with 13 bases between the two germline ends. Germline CDR1 reads SQVTM; CDR2 reads ANQGSEA. Written as DNA, the CDR3 is TGCAGCGTTGAGGAGACGGAACTTACTGAAGCTTTCTTT. Amino acid sequence: CSVEETELTEAFF.

The chain combines TRBV29-1 with TRBJ2-7; 8 positions match TRBD1. This CDR3 is built from 12 residues. The trim removed 6 bases at V and 3 bases at J, leaving 4 bases unmatched. Germline CDR1 reads SQVTM; CDR2 reads ANQGSEA. The CDR3 DNA reads as TGCAGCGTGTCCGGGACAGGCTACGAGCAGTACTTC. Translating it yields CSVSGTGYEQYF.

This rearrangement joins TRBV29-1 to TRBJ2-7; 10 positions match TRBD2. Germline-derived CDR1 and CDR2 are SQVTM and ANQGSEA. The V gene end was trimmed by 3 bases and the J gene end by 2 bases; junction bases not matched to a gene: 7. The CDR3 has 15 amino acids. The CDR3 region has the DNA TGCAGCGTTGACGTTACGGGACTAGCGCCCTACGAGCAGTACTTC. It is translated as CSVDVTGLAPYEQYF.

V and J are TRBV2 and TRBJ2-1; D perhaps matches TRBD1 (6 bases). CDR3 length equals 15 residues. Trimming shortened V by 3 bases and J by 7 bases, and 16 bases separated the two germline ends. Germline V CDR1 and CDR2: SNHLY, FYNNEI. The CDR3 region is CASSDVGTSLNEQFF. CDR3 coding DNA: TGTGCCAGCAGTGACGTTGGGACAAGTCTGAATGAGCAGTTCTTC.

The V gene is TRBV2, the J gene TRBJ1-4; 9 nucleotides match TRBD1. With V trimmed by 0 bases and J by 7 bases, 6 bases remained unmatched. Germline V gene lookup returns CDR1 SNHLY and CDR2 FYNNEI. The CDR3 length is 16 residues. Here the CDR3 reads CASSEAPGQGSEKLFF. DNA for the CDR3: TGTGCCAGCAGTGAAGCCCCGGGACAGGGTAGTGAAAAACTGTTTTTT.

V usage is TRBV15 and J usage is TRBJ2-1; D uncertain. The V gene lost 3 bases and the J gene lost 7 bases, with 10 bases spanning the gap. Per germline, CDR1 LNHNV and CDR2 YYDKDF (reference sequence). The CDR3 length is 13 residues. CDR3 sequence: CATSSYQWNEQFF. The CDR3, as DNA: TGTGCCACCAGCAGTTATCAGTGGAATGAGCAGTTCTTC.

V is TRBV9 and J is TRBJ1-2; weak D call: TRBD1 (6 bases). This CDR3 spans 13 amino acids. V shed 1 base and J shed 2 bases, with 6 bases lying between them. Germline V gene sequence: CDR1 SGDLS, CDR2 YYNGEE. The CDR3 sequence is CASSVQGNYGYTF. CDR3 DNA sequence: TGTGCCAGCAGCGTACAGGGGAACTATGGCTACACCTTC.

The rearrangement links TRBV28 to TRBJ2-7, with D possibly TRBD1 on 6 matching bases. This CDR3 region has 13 residues. In germline, CDR1 is MDHEN, CDR2 SYDVKM. The V and J ends lost 6 bases and 4 bases respectively, with 13 bases between them. Written as DNA, the CDR3 is TGTGCCAGCAGGGGCCGGGACAAGTACGAGCAGTACTTC. This gives the protein CASRGRDKYEQYF. Full variable domain (remainder filled in from reference TRBV28 and TRBJ2-7): DVKVTQSSRYLVKRTGEKVFLECVQDMDHENMFWYRQDPGLGLRLIYFSYDVKMKEKGDIPEGYSVSREKKERFSLILESASTNQTSMYLCASRGRDKYEQYFGPGTRLTVT.